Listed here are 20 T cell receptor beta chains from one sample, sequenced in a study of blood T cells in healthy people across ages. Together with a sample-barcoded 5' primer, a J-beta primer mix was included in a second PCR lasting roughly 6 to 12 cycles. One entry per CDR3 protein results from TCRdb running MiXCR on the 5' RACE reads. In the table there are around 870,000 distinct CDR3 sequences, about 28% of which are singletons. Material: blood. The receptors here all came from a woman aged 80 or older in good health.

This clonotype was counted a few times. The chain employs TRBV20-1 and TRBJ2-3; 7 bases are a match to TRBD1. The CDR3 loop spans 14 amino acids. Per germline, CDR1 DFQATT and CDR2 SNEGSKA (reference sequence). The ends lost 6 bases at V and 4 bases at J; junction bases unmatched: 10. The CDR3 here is CSAPQGTFADTQYF. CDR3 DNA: TGCAGTGCACCACAGGGGACATTCGCAGATACGCAGTATTTT.

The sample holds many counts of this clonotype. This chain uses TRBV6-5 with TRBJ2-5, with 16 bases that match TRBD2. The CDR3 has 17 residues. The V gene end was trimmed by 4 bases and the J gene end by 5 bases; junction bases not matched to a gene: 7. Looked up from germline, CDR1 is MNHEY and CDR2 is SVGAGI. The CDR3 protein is CASSLGLAGGPGETQYF. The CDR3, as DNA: TGTGCCAGCAGTTTGGGACTAGCGGGGGGGCCGGGGGAGACCCAGTACTTC.

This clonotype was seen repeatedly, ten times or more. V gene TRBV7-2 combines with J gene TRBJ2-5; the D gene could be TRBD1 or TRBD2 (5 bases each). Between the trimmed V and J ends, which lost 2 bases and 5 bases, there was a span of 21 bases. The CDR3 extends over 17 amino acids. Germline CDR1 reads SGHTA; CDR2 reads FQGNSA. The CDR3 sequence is CASSLLFRGRALETQYF. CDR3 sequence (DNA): TGTGCCAGCAGCTTATTGTTCCGGGGCAGGGCGTTGGAGACCCAGTACTTC.

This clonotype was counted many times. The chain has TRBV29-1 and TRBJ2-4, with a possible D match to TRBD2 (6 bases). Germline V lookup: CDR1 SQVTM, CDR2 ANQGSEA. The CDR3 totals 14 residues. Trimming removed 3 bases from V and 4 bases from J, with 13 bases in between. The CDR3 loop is CSVDVRGQKNIQYF. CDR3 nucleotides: TGCAGCGTTGATGTGCGGGGCCAAAAAAACATTCAGTACTTC.

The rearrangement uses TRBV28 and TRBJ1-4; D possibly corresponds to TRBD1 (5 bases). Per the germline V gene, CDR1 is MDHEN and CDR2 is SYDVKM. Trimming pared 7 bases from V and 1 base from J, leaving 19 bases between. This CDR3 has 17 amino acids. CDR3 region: CASTQGGGSLTNEKLFF. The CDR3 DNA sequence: TGTGCCAGCACTCAGGGCGGGGGATCTTTAACTAATGAAAAACTGTTTTTT.

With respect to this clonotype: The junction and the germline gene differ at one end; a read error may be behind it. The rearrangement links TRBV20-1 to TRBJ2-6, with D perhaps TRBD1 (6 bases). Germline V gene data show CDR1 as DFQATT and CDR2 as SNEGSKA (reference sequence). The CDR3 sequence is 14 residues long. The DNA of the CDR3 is TGCAGTGCTACAGGGGTCTCTGGGGCCAACGTCCGGACTTTC. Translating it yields CSATGVSGANVRTF.

The CDR3 protein is CASSLNEMNTEAFF. CDR3 DNA sequence: TGCGCCAGCAGCTTGAACGAGATGAACACTGAAGCTTTCTTT. The chain recombines TRBV5-1 with TRBJ1-1, with D hard to call. Germline V CDR1 and CDR2: SGHRS, YFSETQ. Trimming took off 1 base at V and 0 bases at J, with 7 bases between the two ends. There are 14 residues in the CDR3.

CDR3 coding DNA: TGTGCCAGCAGCGTTCCGGGACTAGTCTACAATGAGCAGTTCTTC. It codes for CASSVPGLVYNEQFF. This sequence joins TRBV11-2 and TRBJ2-1, with 8 bases identical to TRBD2. Germline lookup yields CDR1 SGHAT and CDR2 FQNNGV. The CDR3 spans 15 residues. V was pared by 5 bases and J by 3 bases, with 6 bases of the junction left unmatched. The whole variable domain, filled in from reference TRBV11-2 and TRBJ2-1, reads EAGVAQSPRYKIIEKRQSVAFWCNPISGHATLYWYQQILGQGPKLLIQFQNNGVVDDSQLPKDRFSAERLKGVDSTLKIQPAKLEDSAVYLCASSVPGLVYNEQFFGPGTRLTVL.

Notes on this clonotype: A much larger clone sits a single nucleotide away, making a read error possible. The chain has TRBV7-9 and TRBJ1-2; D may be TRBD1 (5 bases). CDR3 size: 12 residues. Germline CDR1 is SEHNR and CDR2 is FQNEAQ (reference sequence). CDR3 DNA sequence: TGTTCCAGCTCTCTCCTCAGGGATGGCTACACCTTC. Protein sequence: CSSSLLRDGYTF.

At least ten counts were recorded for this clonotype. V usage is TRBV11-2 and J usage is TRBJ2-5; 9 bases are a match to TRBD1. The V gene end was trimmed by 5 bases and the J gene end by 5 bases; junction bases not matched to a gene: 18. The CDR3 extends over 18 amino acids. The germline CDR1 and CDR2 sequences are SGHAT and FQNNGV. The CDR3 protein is CASSLSRGQGSFMETQYF. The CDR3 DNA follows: TGTGCCAGCAGCCTCTCCCGGGGACAGGGTAGTTTCATGGAGACCCAGTACTTC.

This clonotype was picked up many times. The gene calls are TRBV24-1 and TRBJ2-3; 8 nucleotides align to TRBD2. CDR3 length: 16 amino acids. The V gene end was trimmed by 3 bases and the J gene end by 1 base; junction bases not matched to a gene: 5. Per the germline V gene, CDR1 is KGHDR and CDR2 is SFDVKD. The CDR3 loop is CATSDGGLVGTDTQYF. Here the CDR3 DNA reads TGTGCCACCAGTGATGGGGGACTAGTCGGCACAGATACGCAGTATTTT.

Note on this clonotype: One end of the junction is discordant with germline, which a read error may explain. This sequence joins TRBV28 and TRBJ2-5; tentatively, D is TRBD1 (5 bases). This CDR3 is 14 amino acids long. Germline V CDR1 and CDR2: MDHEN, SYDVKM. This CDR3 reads CACSFRRDQETQYF. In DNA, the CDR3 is TGTGCCTGCAGTTTCCGCAGGGATCAAGAGACCCAGTACTTC.

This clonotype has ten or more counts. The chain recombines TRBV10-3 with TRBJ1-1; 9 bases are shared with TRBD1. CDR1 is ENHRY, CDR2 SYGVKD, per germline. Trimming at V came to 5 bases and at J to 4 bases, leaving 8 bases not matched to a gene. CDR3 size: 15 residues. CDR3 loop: CAISQGQGRRTEAFF. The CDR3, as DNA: TGTGCCATCAGTCAGGGACAGGGACGCCGCACTGAAGCTTTCTTT.

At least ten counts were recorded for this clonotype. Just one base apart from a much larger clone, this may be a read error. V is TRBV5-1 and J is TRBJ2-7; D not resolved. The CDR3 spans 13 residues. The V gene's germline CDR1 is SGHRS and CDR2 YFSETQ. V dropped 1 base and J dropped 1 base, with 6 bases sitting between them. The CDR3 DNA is TGCGCCAGCAGCTTGCAGAAGTCCTACGAGCAGTACTTC. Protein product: CASSLQKSYEQYF.

This CDR3 is CASSSRRGTEKLFF. In nucleotides, the CDR3 is TGTGCCAGCAGTTCCCGTAGGGGGACTGAAAAACTGTTTTTT. The rearrangement uses TRBV7-2 and TRBJ1-4, with D maybe TRBD1 (6 bases). This CDR3 has 14 residues. Trimming stripped 6 bases from V and 7 bases from J, with 15 bases between. The V gene's germline CDR1 is SGHTA and CDR2 FQGNSA.

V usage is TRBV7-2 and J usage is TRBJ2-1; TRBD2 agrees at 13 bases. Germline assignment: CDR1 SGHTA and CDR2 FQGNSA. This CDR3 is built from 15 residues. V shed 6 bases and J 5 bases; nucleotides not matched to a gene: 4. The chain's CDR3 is CASRPTSGGNNEQFF. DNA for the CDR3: TGTGCCAGCAGGCCGACTAGCGGGGGGAACAATGAGCAGTTCTTC.

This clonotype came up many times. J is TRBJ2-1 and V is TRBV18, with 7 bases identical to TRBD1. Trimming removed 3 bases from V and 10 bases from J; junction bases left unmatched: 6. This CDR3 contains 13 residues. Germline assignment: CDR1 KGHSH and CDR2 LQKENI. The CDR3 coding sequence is TGTGCCAGCTCACCGCAAGACAGGGCCGAGCAGTTCTTC. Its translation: CASSPQDRAEQFF.

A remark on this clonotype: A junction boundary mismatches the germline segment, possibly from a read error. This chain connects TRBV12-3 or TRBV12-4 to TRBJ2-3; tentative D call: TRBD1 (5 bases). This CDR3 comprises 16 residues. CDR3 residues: CASSLVPTVSTDAQYF. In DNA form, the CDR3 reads TGTGCCAGCAGTTTAGTCCCGACAGTGAGCACAGATGCGCAGTATTTT.

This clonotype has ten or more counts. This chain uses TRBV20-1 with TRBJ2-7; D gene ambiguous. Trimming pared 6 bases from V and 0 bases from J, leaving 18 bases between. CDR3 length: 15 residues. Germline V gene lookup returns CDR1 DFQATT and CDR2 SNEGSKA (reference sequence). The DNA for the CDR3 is TGCAGTGCCCTATCGCCTACATTGAGCTCCTACGAGCAGTACTTC. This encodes CSALSPTLSSYEQYF.

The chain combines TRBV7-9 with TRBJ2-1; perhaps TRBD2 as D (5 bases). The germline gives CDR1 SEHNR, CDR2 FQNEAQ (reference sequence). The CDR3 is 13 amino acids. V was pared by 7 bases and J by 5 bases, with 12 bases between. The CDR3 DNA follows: TGTGCCAGCACCTTGACGGGGAACAATGAGCAGTTCTTC. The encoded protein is CASTLTGNNEQFF. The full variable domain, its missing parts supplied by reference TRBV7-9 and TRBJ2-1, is DTGVSQNPRHKITKRGQNVTFRCDPISEHNRLYWYRQTLGQGPEFLTYFQNEAQLEKSRLLSDRFSAERPKGSFSTLEIQRTEQGDSAMYLCASTLTGNNEQFFGPGTRLTVL.